The sequence of this TCR beta chain was determined in a study of blood T cell repertoires in COVID-19. Across the whole study: T cells, B-cell-depleted T cells, or PBMCs provided the cDNA or gDNA that served as material.

The assay was immunoSEQ multiplex PCR, and TCRdb's table has in-frame clones only and misses some. The table shows some 320,000 clones, with more than 75% occurring only once. Those enrolled, adults aged 18 to 89 years, came from fewer than 25 US areas. Two negative PCRs, clearance, or symptom resolution were required of recovered Cohort 3 donors. Per germline, CDR1 SGHTA and CDR2 FQGNSA. This CDR3 is built from 14 residues. Trimming took 2 bases from V and 1 from J, leaving 6 bases between them. Sequenced material: PBMCs or T cells enriched from blood (not recorded which). This chain links TRBV7-2 with TRBJ1-5, with D uncertain. The source is a woman aged 30 to 39 who had recovered from COVID-19. CDR3: CASSLTASNQPQHF. CDR3 bases: TGTGCCAGCAGCTTAACAGCCAGCAATCAGCCCCAGCATTTT.